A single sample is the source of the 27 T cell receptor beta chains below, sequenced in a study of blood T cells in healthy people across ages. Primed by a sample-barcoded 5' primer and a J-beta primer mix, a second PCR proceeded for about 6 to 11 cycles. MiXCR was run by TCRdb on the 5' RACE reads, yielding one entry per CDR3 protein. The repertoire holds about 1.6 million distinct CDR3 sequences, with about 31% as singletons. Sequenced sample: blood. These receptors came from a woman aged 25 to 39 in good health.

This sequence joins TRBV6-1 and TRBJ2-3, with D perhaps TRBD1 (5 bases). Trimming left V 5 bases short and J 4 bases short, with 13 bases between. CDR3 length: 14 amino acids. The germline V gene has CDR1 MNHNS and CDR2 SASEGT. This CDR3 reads CASSPATVPDTQYF. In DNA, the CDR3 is TGTGCCAGCAGTCCAGCGACAGTCCCAGATACGCAGTATTTT.

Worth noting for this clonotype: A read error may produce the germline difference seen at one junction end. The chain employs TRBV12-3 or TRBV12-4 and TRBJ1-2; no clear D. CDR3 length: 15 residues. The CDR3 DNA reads TGTGCCAGCAGTTTAGGTCTCGTCCCTAACTATAGCTACACCTTC. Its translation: CASSLGLVPNYSYTF.

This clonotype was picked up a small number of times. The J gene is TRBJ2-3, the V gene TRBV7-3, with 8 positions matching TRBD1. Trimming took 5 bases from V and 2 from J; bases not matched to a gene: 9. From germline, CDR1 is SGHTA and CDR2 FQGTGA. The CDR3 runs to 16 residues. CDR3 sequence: CASSMDRASATDTQYF. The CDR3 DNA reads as TGTGCCAGCAGCATGGACAGGGCCTCCGCCACAGATACGCAGTATTTT.

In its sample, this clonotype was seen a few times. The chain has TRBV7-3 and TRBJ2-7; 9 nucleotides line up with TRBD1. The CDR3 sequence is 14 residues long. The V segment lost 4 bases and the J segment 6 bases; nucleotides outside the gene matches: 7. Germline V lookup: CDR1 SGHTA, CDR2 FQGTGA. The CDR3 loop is CASSSGTGNGEQYF. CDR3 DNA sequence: TGTGCCAGCAGCTCCGGGACAGGGAACGGCGAGCAGTACTTC. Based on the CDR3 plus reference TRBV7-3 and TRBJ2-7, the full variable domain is GAGVSQTPSNKVTEKGKYVELRCDPISGHTALYWYRQSLGQGPEFLIYFQGTGAADDSGLPNDRFFAVRPEGSVSTLKIQRTERGDSAVYLCASSSGTGNGEQYFGPGTRLTVT.

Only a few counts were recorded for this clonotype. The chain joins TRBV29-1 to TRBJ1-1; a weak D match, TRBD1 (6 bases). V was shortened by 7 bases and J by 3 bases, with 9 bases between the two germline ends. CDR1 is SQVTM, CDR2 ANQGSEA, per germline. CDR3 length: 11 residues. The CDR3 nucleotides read TGCAGCGGGGGGCTGGACACTGAAGCTTTCTTT. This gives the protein CSGGLDTEAFF.

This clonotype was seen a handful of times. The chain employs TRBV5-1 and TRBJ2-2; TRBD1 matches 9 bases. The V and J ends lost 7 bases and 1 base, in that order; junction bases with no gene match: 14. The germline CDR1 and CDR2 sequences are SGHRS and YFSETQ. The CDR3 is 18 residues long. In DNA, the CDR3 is TGCGCCAGCTCTCGAGGGACAGGGAGTCCGCTGAACACCGGGGAGCTGTTTTTT. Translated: CASSRGTGSPLNTGELFF. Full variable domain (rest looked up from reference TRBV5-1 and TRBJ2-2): KAGVTQTPRYLIKTRGQQVTLSCSPISGHRSVSWYQQTPGQGLQFLFEYFSETQRNKGNFPGRFSGRQFSNSRSEMNVSTLELGDSALYLCASSRGTGSPLNTGELFFGEGSRLTVL.

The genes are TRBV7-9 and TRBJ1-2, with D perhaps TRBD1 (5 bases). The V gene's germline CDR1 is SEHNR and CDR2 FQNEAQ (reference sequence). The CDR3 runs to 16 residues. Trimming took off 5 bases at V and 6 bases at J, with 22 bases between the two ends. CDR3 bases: TGTGCCAGCAGCCCGGGACCCGTTCTATCGGGCCATGGCTACACCTTC. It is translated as CASSPGPVLSGHGYTF.

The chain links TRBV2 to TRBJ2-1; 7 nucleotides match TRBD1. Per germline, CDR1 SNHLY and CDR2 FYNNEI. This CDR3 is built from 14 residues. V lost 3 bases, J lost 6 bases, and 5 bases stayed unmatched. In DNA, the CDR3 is TGTGCCAGCAGTGAGACGGGACAGCTCAATGAGCAGTTCTTC. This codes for CASSETGQLNEQFF.

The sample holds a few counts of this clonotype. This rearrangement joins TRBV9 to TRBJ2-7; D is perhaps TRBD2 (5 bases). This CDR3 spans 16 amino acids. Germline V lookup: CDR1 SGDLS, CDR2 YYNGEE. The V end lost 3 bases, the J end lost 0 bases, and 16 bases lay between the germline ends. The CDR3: CASSAQTGFSSYEQYF. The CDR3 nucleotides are TGTGCCAGCAGCGCCCAGACGGGGTTTTCCTCCTACGAGCAGTACTTC.

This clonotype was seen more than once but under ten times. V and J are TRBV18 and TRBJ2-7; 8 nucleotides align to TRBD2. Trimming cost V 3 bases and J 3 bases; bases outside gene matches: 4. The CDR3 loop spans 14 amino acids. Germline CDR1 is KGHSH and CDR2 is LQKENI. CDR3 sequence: CASSPGGGIYEQYF. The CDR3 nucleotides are TGTGCCAGCTCACCCGGGGGGGGGATCTACGAGCAGTACTTC.

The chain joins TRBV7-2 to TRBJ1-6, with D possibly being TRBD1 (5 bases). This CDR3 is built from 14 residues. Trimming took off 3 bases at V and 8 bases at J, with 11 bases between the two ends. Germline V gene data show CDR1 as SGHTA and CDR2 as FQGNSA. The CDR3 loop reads CASSFGTEYSPLHF. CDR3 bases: TGTGCCAGCAGCTTTGGGACGGAATATTCACCCCTCCACTTT.

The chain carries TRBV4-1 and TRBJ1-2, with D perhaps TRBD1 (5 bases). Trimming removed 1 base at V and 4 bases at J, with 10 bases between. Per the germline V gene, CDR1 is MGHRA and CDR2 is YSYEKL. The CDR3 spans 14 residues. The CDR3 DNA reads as TGCGCCAGCAGCCAAGTCCGGGACGGCTATGGCTACACCTTC. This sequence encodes CASSQVRDGYGYTF.

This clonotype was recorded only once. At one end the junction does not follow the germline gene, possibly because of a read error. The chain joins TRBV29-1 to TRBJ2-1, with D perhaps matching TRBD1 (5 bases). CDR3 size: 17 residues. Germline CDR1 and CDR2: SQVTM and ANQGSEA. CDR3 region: CSVRIRAGPSSYNGQFF. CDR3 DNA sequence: TGCAGCGTCCGGATTAGGGCAGGGCCGAGCTCCTACAATGGGCAGTTCTTC.

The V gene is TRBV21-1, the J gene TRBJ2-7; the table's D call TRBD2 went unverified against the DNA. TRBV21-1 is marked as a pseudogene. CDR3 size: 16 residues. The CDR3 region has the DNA TGTGCCAGCAGCAAAGTGGAGGGACTAGCCCCGAGCGAGCAGTACTTC. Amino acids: CASSKVEGLAPSEQYF.

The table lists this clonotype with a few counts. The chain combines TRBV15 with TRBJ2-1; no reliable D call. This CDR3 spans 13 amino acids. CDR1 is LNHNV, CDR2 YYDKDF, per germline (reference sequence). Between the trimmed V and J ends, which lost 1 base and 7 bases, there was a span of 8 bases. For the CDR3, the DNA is TGTGCCACCAGCAGAGTACAAGCAAATGAGCAGTTCTTC. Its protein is CATSRVQANEQFF.

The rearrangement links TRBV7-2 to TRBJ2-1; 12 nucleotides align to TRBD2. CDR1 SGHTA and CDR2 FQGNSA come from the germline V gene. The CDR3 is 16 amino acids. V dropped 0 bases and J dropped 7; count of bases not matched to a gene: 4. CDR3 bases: TGTGCCAGCAGCTTAGCGCGGCTAGCGGGGGGGAATGAGCAGTTCTTC. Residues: CASSLARLAGGNEQFF. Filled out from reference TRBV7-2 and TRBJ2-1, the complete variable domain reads GAGVSQSPSNKVTEKGKDVELRCDPISGHTALYWYRQSLGQGLEFLIYFQGNSAPDKSGLPSDRFSAERTGGSVSTLTIQRTQQEDSAVYLCASSLARLAGGNEQFFGPGTRLTVL.

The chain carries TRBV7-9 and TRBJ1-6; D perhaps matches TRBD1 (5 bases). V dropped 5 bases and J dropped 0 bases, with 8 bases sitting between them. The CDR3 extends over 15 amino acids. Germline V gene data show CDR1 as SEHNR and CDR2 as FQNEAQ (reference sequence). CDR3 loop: CASSPQGSYNSPLHF. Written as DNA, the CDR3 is TGTGCCAGCAGCCCCCAGGGCTCCTATAATTCACCCCTCCACTTT. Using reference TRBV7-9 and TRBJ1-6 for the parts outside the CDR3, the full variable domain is DTGVSQNPRHKITKRGQNVTFRCDPISEHNRLYWYRQTLGQGPEFLTYFQNEAQLEKSRLLSDRFSAERPKGSFSTLEIQRTEQGDSAMYLCASSPQGSYNSPLHFGNGTRLTVT.

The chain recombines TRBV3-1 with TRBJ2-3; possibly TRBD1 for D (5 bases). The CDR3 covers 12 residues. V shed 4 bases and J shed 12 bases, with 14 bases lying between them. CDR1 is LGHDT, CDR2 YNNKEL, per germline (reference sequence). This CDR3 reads CASSPRTYFQYF. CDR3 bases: TGTGCCAGCAGCCCACGGACATATTTCCAGTATTTT.

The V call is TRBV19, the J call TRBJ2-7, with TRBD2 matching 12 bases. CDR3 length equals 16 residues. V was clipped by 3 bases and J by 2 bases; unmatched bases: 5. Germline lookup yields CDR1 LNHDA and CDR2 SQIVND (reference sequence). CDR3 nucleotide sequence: TGTGCCAGTAGTATCCGACTAGCGGGGGATGCCTACGAGCAGTACTTC. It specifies CASSIRLAGDAYEQYF.

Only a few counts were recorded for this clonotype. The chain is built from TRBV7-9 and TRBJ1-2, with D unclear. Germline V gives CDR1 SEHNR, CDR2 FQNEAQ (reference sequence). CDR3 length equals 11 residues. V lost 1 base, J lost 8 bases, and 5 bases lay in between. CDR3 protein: CASSLEAGYTF. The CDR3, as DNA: TGTGCCAGCAGCTTAGAAGCCGGCTACACCTTC.

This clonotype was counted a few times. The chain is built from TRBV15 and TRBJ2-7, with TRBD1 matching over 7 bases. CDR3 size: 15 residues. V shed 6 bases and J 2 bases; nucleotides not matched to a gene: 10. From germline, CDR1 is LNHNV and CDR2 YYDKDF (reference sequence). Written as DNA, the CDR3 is TGTGCCACCAGTCGCGCAGGGGGATTGGCCTACGAGCAGTACTTC. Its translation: CATSRAGGLAYEQYF.

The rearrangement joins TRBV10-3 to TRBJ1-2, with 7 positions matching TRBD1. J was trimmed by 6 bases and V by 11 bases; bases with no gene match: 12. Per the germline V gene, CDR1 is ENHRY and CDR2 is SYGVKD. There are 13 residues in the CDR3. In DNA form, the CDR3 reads TGTGCCTCCCTGGCTGACAGGGCCCATGGCTACACCTTC. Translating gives CASLADRAHGYTF.

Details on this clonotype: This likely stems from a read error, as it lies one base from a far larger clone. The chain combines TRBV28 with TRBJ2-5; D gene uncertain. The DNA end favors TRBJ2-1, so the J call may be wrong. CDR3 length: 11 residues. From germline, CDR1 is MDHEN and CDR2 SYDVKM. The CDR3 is CASSSEETQFF. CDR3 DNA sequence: TGTGCCAGCAGTTCCGAAGAGACCCAGTTCTTC.

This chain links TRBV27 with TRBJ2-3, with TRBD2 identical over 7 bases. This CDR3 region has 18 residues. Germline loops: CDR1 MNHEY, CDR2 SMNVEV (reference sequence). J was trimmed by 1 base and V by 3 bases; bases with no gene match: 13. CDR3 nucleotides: TGTGCCAGCAGTTTGCGCCTGGCTAGCGGAGGAGGCACAGATACGCAGTATTTT. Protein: CASSLRLASGGGTDTQYF.

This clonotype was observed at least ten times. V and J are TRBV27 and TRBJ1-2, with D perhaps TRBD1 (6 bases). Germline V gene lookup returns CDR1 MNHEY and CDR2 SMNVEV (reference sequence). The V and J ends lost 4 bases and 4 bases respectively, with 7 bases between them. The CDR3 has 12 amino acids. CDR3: CASSSGAYGYTF. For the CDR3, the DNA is TGTGCCAGCAGTTCAGGGGCCTATGGCTACACCTTC.

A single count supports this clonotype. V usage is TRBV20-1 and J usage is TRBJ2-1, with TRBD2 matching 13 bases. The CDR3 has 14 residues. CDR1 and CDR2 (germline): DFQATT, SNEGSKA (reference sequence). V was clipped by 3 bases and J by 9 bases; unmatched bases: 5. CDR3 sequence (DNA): TGCAGTGCTAGCCGGACTAGCGGGAGTAGTGAGCAGTTCTTC. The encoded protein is CSASRTSGSSEQFF.

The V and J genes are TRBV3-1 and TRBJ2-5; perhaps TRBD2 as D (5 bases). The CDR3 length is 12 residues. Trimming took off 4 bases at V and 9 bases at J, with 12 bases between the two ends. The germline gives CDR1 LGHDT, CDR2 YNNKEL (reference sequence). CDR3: CASSRGGWAQYF. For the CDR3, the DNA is TGTGCCAGCAGCCGTGGCGGGTGGGCCCAGTACTTC.